Below are 28 T cell receptor beta chains sequenced from a single sample in a study of T cells in Graves' hyperthyroidism and ophthalmopathy. Amplification of TCR beta CDR3 regions was performed using RNA transcripts as template. Researchers ran a first-round RT-PCR on the TCR CDR3 using the HTBI primer set. TCRdb reprocessed the multiplex PCR reads with MiXCR, giving one entry per CDR3 protein. The sample consists of fewer than 700,000 distinct CDR3 sequences, around 15% of them appearing once. Sample: blood. The receptors were sampled from a woman in her twenties or thirties with Graves' hyperthyroidism.

This clonotype was recorded a few times. The chain employs TRBV4-2 and TRBJ2-5, with D perhaps TRBD2 (5 bases). The V gene's germline CDR1 is LGHNA and CDR2 YNFKEQ. This CDR3 is built from 16 residues. Trimming removed 0 bases from V and 5 bases from J, with 16 bases in between. The CDR3 region is CASSQDRQSRGETQYF. CDR3 sequence (DNA): TGTGCCAGCAGCCAAGATCGCCAATCGAGAGGGGAGACCCAGTACTTC.

This chain uses TRBV10-3 with TRBJ2-1; D not resolved. Looked up from germline, CDR1 is ENHRY and CDR2 is SYGVKD. Trimming removed 1 base from V and 6 bases from J, with 16 bases in between. The CDR3 sequence is 16 residues long. This CDR3 reads CAISEFGEVEINEQFF. The CDR3 DNA reads TGTGCCATCAGTGAGTTTGGGGAAGTAGAGATCAATGAGCAGTTCTTC.

This clonotype appeared many times. The chain is built from TRBV11-2 and TRBJ2-7; TRBD1 matches at 7 bases. The V and J ends lost 8 bases and 7 bases, in that order; junction bases with no gene match: 5. The length of the CDR3 is 11 residues. The V gene's germline CDR1 is SGHAT and CDR2 FQNNGV. CDR3 bases: TGTGCCAGCGCGCAGGGACAGGAGCAGTACTTC. Encoded protein: CASAQGQEQYF.

This clonotype was seen ten or more times. The gene calls are TRBV27 and TRBJ2-1; no definite D call. The CDR3 length is 15 residues. The ends were cut back, 5 bases at V and 0 bases at J, with 11 bases in the middle. From germline, CDR1 is MNHEY and CDR2 SMNVEV (reference sequence). The CDR3 protein is CASSPRLSSYNEQFF. As DNA, the CDR3 is TGTGCCAGCAGTCCCCGGTTAAGCTCCTACAATGAGCAGTTCTTC.

This clonotype has ten or more counts. The chain is built from TRBV20-1 and TRBJ2-7, with D possibly being TRBD2 (6 bases). Germline values: CDR1 DFQATT, CDR2 SNEGSKA (reference sequence). The CDR3 runs 15 residues. V was shortened by 0 bases and J by 2 bases, with 14 bases between the two germline ends. This chain's CDR3 is CSARDPSSDTYEQYF. The CDR3 nucleotides are TGCAGTGCTAGAGATCCCTCTAGCGACACCTACGAGCAGTACTTC.

The chain employs TRBV7-6 and TRBJ2-1; a weak D match, TRBD2 (6 bases). Germline CDR1 and CDR2: SGHVS and FNYEAQ. V lost 2 bases to trimming and J lost 5 bases, with 10 bases between them. The CDR3 has 14 amino acids. The CDR3 region has the DNA TGTGCCAGCAGCTTAAGAGGAGGGAACAATGAGCAGTTCTTC. Translated, it gives CASSLRGGNNEQFF.

This clonotype occurred many times. The chain uses TRBV28 and TRBJ1-6; TRBD1 matches at 9 bases. Germline values: CDR1 MDHEN, CDR2 SYDVKM. CDR3 length equals 13 residues. Unmatched junction bases numbered 3, after V lost 5 bases and J lost 10 bases. CDR3 in amino acids: CASSRTGDSPLHF. As DNA, the CDR3 is TGTGCCAGCAGTCGGACAGGGGACTCACCCCTCCACTTT.

This clonotype was observed at least ten times. This chain links TRBV12-3 or TRBV12-4 with TRBJ1-2; D might be TRBD1 (6 bases). V lost 7 bases, J lost 7 bases, and 19 bases lay in between. This CDR3 contains 14 residues. The CDR3 DNA reads as TGTGCCAGCACCCAGGACAGTCCTTACTCTGGCTACACCTTC. Amino acid sequence: CASTQDSPYSGYTF.

This clonotype has ten or more counts. The chain is built from TRBV27 and TRBJ2-1, with TRBD2 matching over 13 bases. CDR3 length: 16 residues. J was trimmed by 5 bases and V by 3 bases; bases with no gene match: 4. Germline assignment: CDR1 MNHEY and CDR2 SMNVEV (reference sequence). CDR3 coding DNA: TGTGCCAGCAGTTTTCTAGGACTAGCGGGAGACAATGAGCAGTTCTTC. Translated, it gives CASSFLGLAGDNEQFF.

This clonotype occurred many times. V usage is TRBV30 and J usage is TRBJ2-5, with 11 bases fitting TRBD2. The CDR3 consists of 14 residues. Germline V gene data show CDR1 as GTSNPN and CDR2 as SVGIG (reference sequence). J was trimmed by 3 bases and V by 3 bases; bases with no gene match: 3. The DNA of the CDR3 is TGTGCCTGGAGGAAACTAGCGGGAGAAGAGACCCAGTACTTC. It yields the protein CAWRKLAGEETQYF.

This clonotype has ten or more counts. This chain uses TRBV11-3 with TRBJ1-3; D is uncertain. In germline, CDR1 is SGHNT, CDR2 YENEEA. This CDR3 spans 15 amino acids. The V end lost 5 bases, the J end lost 0 bases, and 11 bases lay between the germline ends. CDR3 coding DNA: TGTGCCAGCAGCCTCGGAGGAAGCTCTGGAAACACCATATATTTT. Translated: CASSLGGSSGNTIYF. Filled out from reference TRBV11-3 and TRBJ1-3, the complete variable domain reads EAGVVQSPRYKIIEKKQPVAFWCNPISGHNTLYWYLQNLGQGPELLIRYENEEAVDDSQLPKDRFSAERLKGVDSTLKIQPAELGDSAVYLCASSLGGSSGNTIYFGEGSWLTVV.

This clonotype was seen many times. The rearrangement links TRBV20-1 to TRBJ2-3, with D maybe TRBD1 (6 bases). Germline-derived CDR1 and CDR2 are DFQATT and SNEGSKA (reference sequence). The CDR3 consists of 15 residues. Trimming stripped 0 bases from V and 0 bases from J, with 10 bases between. The CDR3 DNA sequence: TGCAGTGCTAGAGACCGGACAGCTAGCACAGATACGCAGTATTTT. It yields the protein CSARDRTASTDTQYF.

This clonotype came up many times. The chain joins TRBV28 to TRBJ1-5; D gene uncertain. Germline lookup yields CDR1 MDHEN and CDR2 SYDVKM. The length of the CDR3 is 18 residues. Trimming removed 3 bases from V and 0 bases from J, with 18 bases in between. In nucleotides, the CDR3 is TGTGCCAGCAGTTTTGATCCGGCTAGTATCTATAGCAATCAGCCCCAGCATTTT. Its protein is CASSFDPASIYSNQPQHF.

This clonotype appeared a few times. V gene TRBV7-3 combines with J gene TRBJ2-7; possibly TRBD2 for D (6 bases). The germline V gene has CDR1 SGHTA and CDR2 FQGTGA. The CDR3 has 17 amino acids. V shed 4 bases and J shed 0 bases, with 19 bases lying between them. In nucleotides, the CDR3 is TGTGCCAGCAGCTGCCCCCGGGGGAGCGGCATCTCCTACGAGCAGTACTTC. It is translated as CASSCPRGSGISYEQYF.

This clonotype was seen a handful of times. V usage is TRBV5-1 and J usage is TRBJ2-1, with 10 bases that match TRBD1. The V gene's germline CDR1 is SGHRS and CDR2 YFSETQ. CDR3 length equals 16 residues. The V segment lost 0 bases and the J segment 5 bases; nucleotides outside the gene matches: 5. The CDR3 sequence is CASSLGTGTGDNEQFF. The CDR3 DNA reads as TGCGCCAGCAGCTTGGGGACCGGGACAGGGGACAATGAGCAGTTCTTC.

V usage is TRBV10-2 and J usage is TRBJ2-1; TRBD2 agrees at 9 bases. Germline lookup yields CDR1 WSHSY and CDR2 SAAADI. The CDR3 runs to 15 residues. V dropped 2 bases and J dropped 4; count of bases not matched to a gene: 3. CDR3 loop: CASSEPAGGYNEQFF. The DNA for the CDR3 is TGCGCCAGCAGTGAGCCCGCGGGAGGGTACAATGAGCAGTTCTTC.

The genes are TRBV12-3 or TRBV12-4 and TRBJ2-2, with 15 bases identical to TRBD2. This CDR3 is built from 18 residues. The V and J ends lost 3 bases and 7 bases, in that order; junction bases with no gene match: 9. In DNA, the CDR3 is TGTGCCAGCAGTTTTTTGGGACTAGCGGGAGGATTTATCGGGGAGCTGTTTTTT. It translates to CASSFLGLAGGFIGELFF.

J is TRBJ1-4 and V is TRBV28; D may be TRBD1 (6 bases). With 5 bases removed from V and 10 bases from J, the gap between germline ends came to 17 bases. Germline CDR1 is MDHEN and CDR2 is SYDVKM. There are 14 residues in the CDR3. CDR3 loop: CASSGGAGLGKLFF. The CDR3 bases are TGTGCCAGCAGTGGGGGGGCAGGGCTGGGAAAACTGTTTTTT.

This chain connects TRBV20-1 to TRBJ2-3; the match to TRBD2 covers 9 bases. This CDR3 has 15 residues. Trimming cost V 5 bases and J 2 bases; bases outside gene matches: 8. CDR1 and CDR2 from the germline V gene are DFQATT and SNEGSKA (reference sequence). The CDR3 is CSAPKPSGNTDTQYF. The CDR3, as DNA: TGCAGTGCTCCCAAGCCTAGCGGGAACACAGATACGCAGTATTTT.

This clonotype was found a few times. The chain carries TRBV5-1 and TRBJ2-1; the match to TRBD2 covers 13 bases. The V and J ends lost 2 bases and 10 bases, in that order; junction bases with no gene match: 6. In germline, CDR1 is SGHRS, CDR2 YFSETQ. The CDR3 is 15 residues long. CDR3 sequence (DNA): TGCGCCAGCAGCTTACTAGCGGGAGGGCCTCAAGAGCAGTTCTTC. Its protein product is CASSLLAGGPQEQFF.

This clonotype was seen only a few times. The chain recombines TRBV6-1 with TRBJ1-5; unclear D gene. This CDR3 is built from 14 residues. Germline-derived CDR1 and CDR2 are MNHNS and SASEGT. V was shortened by 3 bases and J by 10 bases, with 16 bases between the two germline ends. CDR3 sequence: CASSDGRPYLPQHF. The CDR3 DNA follows: TGTGCCAGCAGTGATGGTCGGCCTTATCTACCCCAGCATTTT.

Many counts were recorded for this clonotype. The chain recombines TRBV6-6 with TRBJ1-2, with D hard to call. CDR1 and CDR2 (germline): MNHNY, SVGAGI (reference sequence). The CDR3 extends over 13 amino acids. V was cut by 2 bases and J by 0 bases, with 4 bases left in between. The CDR3 region has the DNA TGTGCCAGCAGTTACAGATCTAACTATGGCTACACCTTC. This codes for CASSYRSNYGYTF.

A few counts support this clonotype. The chain couples TRBV5-1 to TRBJ2-1; TRBD2 is a possible D gene (7 bases). The CDR3 spans 14 residues. V was shortened by 4 bases and J by 9 bases, with 17 bases between the two germline ends. Germline V gene sequence: CDR1 SGHRS, CDR2 YFSETQ. CDR3 bases: TGCGCCAGCAGCCCCCGGGCAGGGGAGGGTGAGCAGTTCTTC. Residues: CASSPRAGEGEQFF.

This clonotype appeared many times. At one end the junction does not follow the germline gene, possibly because of a read error. This rearrangement joins TRBV27 to TRBJ1-2; D gene ambiguous. Per the germline V gene, CDR1 is MNHEY and CDR2 is SMNVEV (reference sequence). The CDR3 sequence is 14 residues long. As DNA, the CDR3 is TGTGCCAGCAGTTTATCTGGGGAGAACTCTGGCTACACCTTC. It is translated as CASSLSGENSGYTF.

CDR3 protein: CAISATGPTYEQYF. CDR3 bases: TGTGCCATCAGTGCGACAGGCCCTACTTACGAGCAGTACTTC. The chain carries TRBV10-3 and TRBJ2-7, with D tentatively TRBD1 (6 bases). Deletions cut 4 bases from V and 4 bases from J, with 14 bases between. The CDR3 covers 14 residues. Germline V gene sequence: CDR1 ENHRY, CDR2 SYGVKD.

This clonotype was counted many times. V usage is TRBV6-5 and J usage is TRBJ2-5; TRBD2 might be the D (6 bases). The V end lost 0 bases, the J end lost 2 bases, and 13 bases lay between the germline ends. CDR1 and CDR2 (germline): MNHEY, SVGAGI. The CDR3 totals 16 residues. The CDR3 nucleotides are TGTGCCAGCAGTTACTCGAGCCAAGGACTACAAGAGACCCAGTACTTC. It translates to CASSYSSQGLQETQYF.

A note on this clonotype: One end of the junction is discordant with germline, which a read error may explain. CDR3 loop: CASSQVRTGNAGELFF. The CDR3 nucleotides read TGTGCCAGCAGCCAAGTTAGGACAGGGAACGCCGGGGAGCTGTTTTTT. The V gene is TRBV3-1, the J gene TRBJ2-2; TRBD1 agrees at 8 bases. Looked up from germline, CDR1 is LGHDT and CDR2 is YNNKEL (reference sequence). This CDR3 comprises 16 residues.

The chain recombines TRBV7-8 with TRBJ1-1, with D tentatively TRBD1 (6 bases). V was cut by 7 bases and J by 1 base, with 16 bases left in between. Germline CDR1 SGHVS, CDR2 FQNEAQ. This CDR3 contains 15 residues. In DNA form, the CDR3 reads TGTGCCAGCAAAGTCGAAGGACAGCCGAACACTGAAGCTTTCTTT. Translated: CASKVEGQPNTEAFF.